The 24 T cell receptor beta chains given below trace back to one sample, sequenced in a study of T cells expressing NK-cell markers. From the 5' RACE reads, TCRdb lists one entry per CDR3 protein and no DNA. The record lists about 380,000 distinct CDR3 sequences, of which the ten most abundant hold 5.2%. Sequenced material: blood T cells: a sorted CD56 or NKG2C T cell subset, CD4+ or CD8+ T cells, or bulk PBMC T cells (not recorded which). These receptors all stem from a man aged 18-75 years in good health.

The V and J genes are TRBV7-8 and TRBJ2-6; the D gene TCRdb calls, TRBD1, cannot be checked with no DNA. Germline values: CDR1 SGHVS, CDR2 FQNEAQ. This CDR3 is built from 16 residues. The CDR3 is CASSHSGAQGANVLTF.

The chain's CDR3 is CASSLGFFGQESEAFF. The rearrangement joins TRBV5-1 to TRBJ1-1; TCRdb picks TRBD1, but there is no DNA to check that call. Per germline, CDR1 SGHRS and CDR2 YFSETQ. CDR3 length: 16 residues. Full variable domain (remainder filled in from reference TRBV5-1 and TRBJ1-1): KAGVTQTPRYLIKTRGQQVTLSCSPISGHRSVSWYQQTPGQGLQFLFEYFSETQRNKGNFPGRFSGRQFSNSRSEMNVSTLELGDSALYLCASSLGFFGQESEAFFGQGTRLTVV.

The chain has TRBV20-1 and TRBJ2-5; the TRBD2 assignment by TCRdb is unverifiable without DNA. Germline V CDR1 and CDR2: DFQATT, SNEGSKA (reference sequence). CDR3 length: 14 amino acids. CDR3 region: CSPVRGLPQETQYF.

V usage is TRBV5-6 and J usage is TRBJ1-2; TCRdb names TRBD1, which stays unverified in the absence of DNA. CDR1 and CDR2 from the germline V gene are SGHDT and YYEEEE. This CDR3 contains 14 residues. CDR3 protein: CASSSGTGGIGYTF.

The chain uses TRBV29-1 and TRBJ2-5. CDR1 is SQVTM and CDR2 is ANQGSEA in the germline V gene. CDR3 length: 13 residues. The CDR3 spells CSVRTARRETQYF.

The chain joins TRBV21-1 to TRBJ2-7; the TCRdb D gene call, TRBD1, has no DNA to confirm it. TRBV21-1 is classified as a pseudogene. This CDR3 spans 15 amino acids. CDR3 amino acids: CASSSPRDGKYEQYF.

This chain connects TRBV7-9 to TRBJ2-5; TCRdb proposes TRBD1, but this gene call is untestable without DNA. Germline-derived CDR1 and CDR2 are SEHNR and FQNEAQ (reference sequence). The CDR3 consists of 13 residues. The CDR3 protein is CASNGQSQETQYF.

The gene calls are TRBV3-1 and TRBJ2-2; the TRBD2 assignment by TCRdb is unverifiable without DNA. The CDR3 runs to 17 residues. The V gene's germline CDR1 is LGHDT and CDR2 YNNKEL (reference sequence). CDR3 in amino acids: CASSRYPGGPLTGELFF.

The V and J genes are TRBV7-9 and TRBJ2-1; TCRdb's assignment of TRBD2 cannot be checked, as there is no DNA. Germline CDR1 is SEHNR and CDR2 is FQNEAQ (reference sequence). CDR3 length equals 16 residues. The CDR3 loop is CASSLGDSGIYNEQFF. Using reference TRBV7-9 and TRBJ2-1 for the parts outside the CDR3, the full variable domain is DTGVSQNPRHKITKRGQNVTFRCDPISEHNRLYWYRQTLGQGPEFLTYFQNEAQLEKSRLLSDRFSAERPKGSFSTLEIQRTEQGDSAMYLCASSLGDSGIYNEQFFGPGTRLTVL.

The chain carries TRBV5-1 and TRBJ2-3; the D gene TCRdb calls, TRBD1, cannot be checked with no DNA. The CDR3 runs 15 residues. Germline V lookup: CDR1 SGHRS, CDR2 YFSETQ. The CDR3 region is CASKKDSTSTDTQYF. Looking up the rest from reference TRBV5-1 and TRBJ2-3 gives the full variable domain: KAGVTQTPRYLIKTRGQQVTLSCSPISGHRSVSWYQQTPGQGLQFLFEYFSETQRNKGNFPGRFSGRQFSNSRSEMNVSTLELGDSALYLCASKKDSTSTDTQYFGPGTRLTVL.

The V gene is TRBV14, the J gene TRBJ2-7; TCRdb's assignment of TRBD1 cannot be checked, as there is no DNA. This CDR3 contains 14 residues. Per the germline V gene, CDR1 is SGHDN and CDR2 is FVKESK. CDR3 amino acids: CASSRGRNSYEQYF.

The gene calls are TRBV5-1 and TRBJ2-3. Looked up from germline, CDR1 is SGHRS and CDR2 is YFSETQ. The CDR3 has 15 residues. CDR3 residues: CASSGLLTSTDTQYF.

The rearrangement links TRBV3-1 to TRBJ2-1; TCRdb picks TRBD1, but there is no DNA to check that call. The CDR3 extends over 17 amino acids. Germline V gene data show CDR1 as LGHDT and CDR2 as YNNKEL (reference sequence). CDR3 loop: CASSQPPLARASNEQFF.

V usage is TRBV10-3 and J usage is TRBJ2-1; there is no DNA to check the TCRdb D call of TRBD1. The CDR3 covers 14 residues. Germline V lookup: CDR1 ENHRY, CDR2 SYGVKD. This CDR3 is CAIRSGGGYNEQFF.

The CDR3 protein is CASSPRQVSYEQYF. The rearrangement links TRBV7-2 to TRBJ2-7; TCRdb picks TRBD1, but there is no DNA to check that call. Germline V gene lookup returns CDR1 SGHTA and CDR2 FQGNSA. This CDR3 comprises 14 residues.

The chain recombines TRBV30 with TRBJ2-1; without DNA, the TCRdb call of TRBD2 cannot be checked. The CDR3 covers 14 residues. Germline assignment: CDR1 GTSNPN and CDR2 SVGIG (reference sequence). The CDR3: CAALPRGRLNEQFF. The entire variable domain, with the rest obtained from reference TRBV30 and TRBJ2-1, is as follows: SQTIHQWPATLVQPVGSPLSLECTVEGTSNPNLYWYRQAAGRGLQLLFYSVGIGQISSEVPQNLSASRPQDRQFILSSKKLLLSDSGFYLCAALPRGRLNEQFFGPGTRLTVL.

The chain uses TRBV5-8 and TRBJ1-6; TCRdb designates TRBD1, a call that cannot be tested without DNA. Germline V gives CDR1 SGHTS, CDR2 YDEGEE. There are 15 residues in the CDR3. CDR3: CASSLPGQGHSTLHF.

The chain employs TRBV3-1 and TRBJ2-1; the TCRdb D gene call, TRBD2, has no DNA to confirm it. The CDR3 runs to 17 residues. The V gene's germline CDR1 is LGHDT and CDR2 YNNKEL (reference sequence). The CDR3 sequence: CASSQDSLAGGNNEQFF.

J is TRBJ1-2 and V is TRBV9; there is no DNA to check the TCRdb D call of TRBD1. Germline-derived CDR1 and CDR2 are SGDLS and YYNGEE. The length of the CDR3 is 14 residues. The CDR3 protein is CASTWDSSNYGYTF. Using reference TRBV9 and TRBJ1-2 for the parts outside the CDR3, the full variable domain is DSGVTQTPKHLITATGQRVTLRCSPRSGDLSVYWYQQSLDQGLQFLIQYYNGEERAKGNILERFSAQQFPDLHSELNLSSLELGDSALYFCASTWDSSNYGYTFGSGTRLTVV.

V is TRBV11-1 and J is TRBJ2-3; the TCRdb call, TRBD1, lacks DNA for checking. The CDR3 sequence is 15 residues long. CDR1 is SGHAT, CDR2 FQDESV, per germline (reference sequence). The CDR3: CASSTFGGPTDTQYF.

This chain links TRBV5-1 with TRBJ1-5; checking the TCRdb D call of TRBD1 is not possible without DNA. The length of the CDR3 is 15 residues. Germline-derived CDR1 and CDR2 are SGHRS and YFSETQ. The CDR3 reads CASSPGDSAFQPQHF.

This chain connects TRBV6-5 to TRBJ2-2; the D call of TRBD2 rests on TCRdb alone, since no DNA is present to check it. Germline CDR1 reads MNHEY; CDR2 reads SVGAGI. There are 15 residues in the CDR3. This chain's CDR3 is CASSSAGGLTGELFF.

V usage is TRBV6-1 and J usage is TRBJ2-4; TCRdb reports TRBD2, a call that lacks DNA to check it against. The germline CDR1 and CDR2 sequences are MNHNS and SASEGT. CDR3 length equals 14 residues. This CDR3 reads CASRGGIAKNIQYF.

CDR3 protein: CASSQEARGLTYEQYF. The chain couples TRBV3-1 to TRBJ2-7; TCRdb outputs TRBD1, but without DNA this stays unchecked. The CDR3 contains 16 residues. CDR1 is LGHDT and CDR2 is YNNKEL in the germline V gene (reference sequence).